Listed here are 2 T cell receptor beta chains from one sample, sequenced in a study of OX40 agonist ivuxolimab in advanced cancers. The receptor library was made with the immunoSEQ multiplex PCR assay. Not all clones reach the TCRdb copy of this immuneACCESS table, which keeps in-frame sequences only. Checked studies attribute under half of the gap to unresolved V genes and leave the rest unexplained. Recorded for this sample are about 40,000 clones; around four fifths of them occurred a single time. The top ten clones comprise roughly 2.5% of the sample. Sequenced material: CD4+ or CD8+ T cells sorted from blood, taken in a trial of the OX40 agonist ivuxolimab. The receptor set was obtained from an adult with an advanced solid tumor such as melanoma, head and neck, liver or kidney cancer.

The V call is TRBV2, the J call TRBJ1-2, with a possible D match to TRBD1 (6 bases). This CDR3 is built from 14 residues. Trimming removed 7 bases at V and 0 bases at J, with 12 bases between. Per germline, CDR1 SNHLY and CDR2 FYNNEI. The chain's CDR3 is CASTPDRANYGYTF. CDR3 sequence (DNA): TGTGCCAGCACGCCGGACAGAGCTAACTATGGCTACACCTTC.

This chain joins TRBV7-3 and TRBJ1-2; maybe TRBD1 (6 bases). Per the germline V gene, CDR1 is SGHTA and CDR2 is FQGTGA. The CDR3 consists of 13 residues. The V gene lost 3 bases and the J gene lost 5 bases, with 10 bases spanning the gap. The CDR3 loop reads CASSLGGEYGYTF. CDR3 DNA sequence: TGTGCCAGCAGCTTGGGGGGCGAATATGGCTACACCTTC. Variable domain in full (rest from reference TRBV7-3 and TRBJ1-2): GAGVSQTPSNKVTEKGKYVELRCDPISGHTALYWYRQSLGQGPEFLIYFQGTGAADDSGLPNDRFFAVRPEGSVSTLKIQRTERGDSAVYLCASSLGGEYGYTFGSGTRLTVV.